This paragraph reports one T cell receptor (beta chain). The target antigen is unknown. TCRdb used MiXCR to reprocess the 5' RACE reads, holding one entry per CDR3 protein. The data show about 200,000 distinct CDR3 sequences, around 13% seen once. Germline CDR1 MNHNS, CDR2 SASEGT. The V end was cut by 6 bases, the J end by 0 bases, with 12 bases between. The CDR3 has 15 residues. This record belongs to a study of CD8 T cells in ankylosing spondylitis. Whole-study results and caveats: Clones linked to disease, bearing a CD8+ phenotype, were relatively rare in peripheral blood. Certain motif variants had earlier appeared in reactive arthritis synovial fluid and blood. It appeared that ankylosing spondylitis blood was characterized by a TCR beta motif of fewer than 10 highly homologous variants.

The chain is built from TRBV6-1 and TRBJ2-1; no clear D gene. Material for sequencing was blood, either unsorted or a sorted T cell fraction (not recorded which). The origin of this receptor is a male donor with ankylosing spondylitis or in good health (not recorded which). CDR3 DNA sequence: TGTGCCAGCAGCCAAACGGAATCCTCCTACAATGAGCAGTTCTTC. Amino acid sequence: CASSQTESSYNEQFF.